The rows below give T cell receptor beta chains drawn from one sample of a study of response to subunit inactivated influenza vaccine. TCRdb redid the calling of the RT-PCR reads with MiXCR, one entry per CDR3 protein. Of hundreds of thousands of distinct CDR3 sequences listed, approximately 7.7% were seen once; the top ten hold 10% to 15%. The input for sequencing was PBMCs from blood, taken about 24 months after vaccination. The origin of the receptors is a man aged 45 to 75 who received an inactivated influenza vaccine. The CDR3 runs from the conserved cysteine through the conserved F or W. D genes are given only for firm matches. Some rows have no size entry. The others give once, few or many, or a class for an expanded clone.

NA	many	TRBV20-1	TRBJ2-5	TGCAGTGCCAGGACGGGGGCCTTGGGGGAGACCCAGTACTTC	CSARTGALGETQYF
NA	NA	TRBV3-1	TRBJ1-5	TGTGCCAGCAGCCAGGCGGGCGGGCACCAGCCCCAGCATTTT	CASSQAGGHQPQHF
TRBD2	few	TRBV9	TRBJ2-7	TGTGCCAGCAGCGCTAGCGGGAGGGCCTACGAGCAGTACTTC	CASSASGRAYEQYF
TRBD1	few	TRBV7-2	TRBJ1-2	TGTGCCAGCAGAACCGGGACAGGGGACTATGGCTACACCTTC	CASRTGTGDYGYTF
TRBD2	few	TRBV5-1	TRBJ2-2	TGCGCCAGCAACTTCCAAGCGGGGGGGAACACCGGGGAGCTGTTTTTT	CASNFQAGGNTGELFF
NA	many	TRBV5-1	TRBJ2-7	TGCGCCAGCAGCTTGGAAAAAACTCAGGGTTTCTACGAGCAGTACTTC	CASSLEKTQGFYEQYF
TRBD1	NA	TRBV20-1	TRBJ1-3	TGCAGTGCTAGATGGGACAGGGCCTACTTTTATGGAAACACCATATATTTT	CSARWDRAYFYGNTIYF
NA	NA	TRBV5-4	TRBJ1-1	TGTGCCAGCAGCGAACCCAGACTGAACACTGAAGCTTTCTTT	CASSEPRLNTEAFF
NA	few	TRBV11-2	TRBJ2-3	TGTGCCAGCAGCTTAGCGGACTTCGGCCCGCAGTATTTT	CASSLADFGPQYF
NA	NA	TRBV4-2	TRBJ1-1	TGTGCCAGCAGCCAAGATATTTTGAGGCCGAACACTGAAGCTTTCTTT	CASSQDILRPNTEAFF
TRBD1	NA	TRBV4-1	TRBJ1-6	TGCGCCAGCAGCCACGACAGGGCTAATTCACCCCTCCACTTT	CASSHDRANSPLHF
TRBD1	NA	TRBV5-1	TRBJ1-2	TGCGCCAGCAGCTTGGGGTGGGAGGGGGCGTCTGGCGGCTACACCTTC	CASSLGWEGASGGYTF
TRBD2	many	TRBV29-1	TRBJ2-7	TGCAGCGTCTGGACGTGGCTAGCGGGAGGTATAGGCTACGAGCAGTACTTC	CSVWTWLAGGIGYEQYF
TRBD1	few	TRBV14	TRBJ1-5	TGTGCCAGCAGCCAAGGTCGACAGGGGAATCAGCCCCAGCATTTT	CASSQGRQGNQPQHF
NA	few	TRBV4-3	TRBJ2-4	TGCGCCAGCAGCCAAGATTTCCGGGAAAACATTCAGTACTTC	CASSQDFRENIQYF
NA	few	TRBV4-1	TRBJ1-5	TGCGCCAGCAGCCAAGGGGTGACCTGGGACAATCAGCCCCAGCATTTT	CASSQGVTWDNQPQHF
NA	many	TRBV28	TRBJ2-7	TGTGCCAGCAGGAACCCAGGGGGGGGCGAGCAGTACTTC	CASRNPGGGEQYF
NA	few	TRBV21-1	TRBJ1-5	TGTGCCAGCAACCATCGGACAGGAGACAATCAGCCCCAGCATTTT	CASNHRTGDNQPQHF
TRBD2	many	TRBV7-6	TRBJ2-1	TGTGCCAGCAGCTTAGAATCGGCTAGCGGGATAGGCAATGAGCAGTTCTTC	CASSLESASGIGNEQFF
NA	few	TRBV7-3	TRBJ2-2	TGTGCCAGCAGCTACGGCGAGTCAGACACCGGGGAGCTGTTTTTT	CASSYGESDTGELFF
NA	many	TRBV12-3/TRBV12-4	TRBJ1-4	TGTGCCAGCAGTGGAGCAGGGCCAACTAATGAAAAACTGTTTTTT	CASSGAGPTNEKLFF
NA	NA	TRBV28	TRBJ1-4	TGTGCCTGCAGTCTACGGACCGGGTATGAAAAACTGTTTTTT	CACSLRTGYEKLFF
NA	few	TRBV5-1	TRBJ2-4	TGCGCCAGCATGGGAGATGAGCAGATAGCCAAAAACATTCAGTACTTC	CASMGDEQIAKNIQYF
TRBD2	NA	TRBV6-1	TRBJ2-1	TGTGCCAGCAGTGTCCAACGACTAGCGGGAGGGTACAATGAGCAGTTCTTC	CASSVQRLAGGYNEQFF
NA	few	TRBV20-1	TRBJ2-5	TGCAGTCCAAGAGACTGGAAAGAGACCCAGTACTTC	CSPRDWKETQYF
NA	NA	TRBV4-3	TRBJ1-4	TGCGCCAGCAGCCAAGATACCGATCCCAACAGATCTAATGAAAAACTGTTTTTT	CASSQDTDPNRSNEKLFF
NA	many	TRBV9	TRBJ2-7	TGTGCCAGCAGCGTAAGGGGGGGCGAGCAGTACTTC	CASSVRGGEQYF
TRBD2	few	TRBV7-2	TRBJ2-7	TGTGCCAGCAGTCGCAATAGCGGGAACGAGCAGTACTTC	CASSRNSGNEQYF
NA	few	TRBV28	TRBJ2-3	TGTGCCAGCAGTTTACAGCCGAGGTCGCCGCAGTATTTT	CASSLQPRSPQYF
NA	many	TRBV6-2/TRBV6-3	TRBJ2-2	TGTGCCAGCAGTTACGCGTACACCGGGGAGCTGTTTTTT	CASSYAYTGELFF
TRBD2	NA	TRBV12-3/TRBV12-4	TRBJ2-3	TGTGCCAGCAGTTCCGCCGGGACTAGAGGCTCAGATACGCAGTATTTT	CASSSAGTRGSDTQYF